This T cell receptor beta chain was identified during a study of shared clonotypes between healthy human individuals. Looking at the study overall: CD4 naive and CD4 memory each took three plates per donor, while CD8 naive took two and CD8 memory one.

In the case of this clone: Its antigen is currently unknown.

Study results and caveats: Estimated clonotype richness was generally higher in naive than memory subsets. The diversity represented, both genetic and in exposure history, was limited by few donors.

Clones were sequenced by immunoSEQ multiplex PCR, and TCRdb holds only the in-frame ones, with some missing. The table shows about 2.2 million clones, with just under 95% occurring only once. This CDR3 comprises 15 residues. After removal of 1 base from V and 3 bases from J, the junction contained 4 bases not matched to a gene. The germline V gene has CDR1 SEHNR and CDR2 FQNEAQ (reference sequence). Terminally differentiated effector memory CD45RA+ cells were excluded by CCR7 positive selection of CD45RO-negative cells. None of the donors, who were healthy HIV-negative adults, had recently had acute infections or vaccinations.

The sequenced sample was naive CD8+ T cells from PBMCs. The TCR originated in a man between 18 and 35 years old in good health. Some clones in this sample may be carry-over from other donors' samples. This chain uses TRBV7-9 with TRBJ2-7; 9 bases match TRBD1. DNA for the CDR3: TGTGCCAGCAGCTTAGAGACAGGGGGATTCTACGAGCAGTACTTC. Protein: CASSLETGGFYEQYF.